The T cell receptor beta chain under discussion was sequenced for a study of T cells in Graves' hyperthyroidism and ophthalmopathy. RNA transcripts served as the template for amplifying TCR beta CDR3 regions. RT-PCR in the first round (using the HTBI primer set) targeted the TCR CDR3. TCRdb re-analysed the multiplex PCR reads in MiXCR, keeping a single row per CDR3 protein. The sample consists of some 500,000 distinct CDR3 sequences, about 15% of them appearing once. This CDR3 is 17 amino acids long. The V gene end was trimmed by 6 bases and the J gene end by 7 bases; junction bases not matched to a gene: 12. This clonotype has ten or more counts. Graves' hyperthyroidism qualified as stable when ophthalmopathy did not progress within 18 months. Disease duration under 2 months; hyperthyroidism patients were aged 18 to 65.

This TCR was recovered from a woman between 18 and 30 years old with Graves' hyperthyroidism. The sequenced material came from blood. This chain links TRBV12-3 or TRBV12-4 with TRBJ2-2; 12 bases fit TRBD2. Written as DNA, the CDR3 is TGTGCCAGCAGCGGACTAGCGGGACTTCTAGAACACGGGGAGCTGTTTTTT. Amino acids: CASSGLAGLLEHGELFF.